This T cell receptor beta chain was profiled in a study of T cell changes during pregnancy in multiple sclerosis. Germline CDR1 and CDR2: LGHNA and YNFKEQ. V lost 0 bases to trimming and J lost 2 bases, with 8 bases between them. CDR3 size: 15 residues. Clones were read by immunoSEQ multiplex PCR, and TCRdb kept only the in-frame ones, dropping some. Among roughly 100,000 clones listed, approximately 90% were seen once. This TCR was recovered from a female donor with multiple sclerosis, enrolled in a pregnancy study. Sequencing was performed on peripheral blood, taken after pregnancy. The rearrangement joins TRBV4-2 to TRBJ1-5; tentative D call: TRBD1 (5 bases). CDR3: CASSQDTRGNQPQHF. For the CDR3, the DNA is TGTGCCAGCAGCCAAGATACCAGGGGCAATCAGCCCCAGCATTTT.